The 21 T cell receptor beta chains reported below all come from one sample, sequenced in a study of T cells after yellow fever vaccination. Via MiXCR, TCRdb re-called the 5' RACE reads, giving one row per CDR3 protein. The profile shows around 100,000 distinct CDR3 sequences, approximately 8.4% of them singletons. Sequenced here: CD8+ T cells sorted from PBMCs, sampled 45 days after the yellow fever booster vaccination. Every receptor here comes from a man aged 30-40 years who received the YFV17D yellow fever vaccine.

The chain links TRBV6-2 or TRBV6-3 to TRBJ2-5; 7 bases are a match to TRBD2. The ends lost 0 bases at V and 5 bases at J; junction bases unmatched: 12. This CDR3 spans 17 amino acids. Per germline, CDR1 MNHEY and CDR2 SVGEGT. As DNA, the CDR3 is TGTGCCAGCAGTTACTCCAAGGAGAGCGGGAACTGGGAGACCCAGTACTTC. It translates to CASSYSKESGNWETQYF.

This clonotype was seen many times. This chain uses TRBV2 with TRBJ2-7, with D possibly TRBD2 on 7 matching bases. Trimming left V 8 bases short and J 7 bases short, with 12 bases between. CDR3 length equals 11 residues. Germline values: CDR1 SNHLY, CDR2 FYNNEI. The CDR3 DNA reads TGTGCCAGCGCGGGGGCACGGGAGCAGTACTTC. This codes for CASAGAREQYF.

A remark on this clonotype: Given a much more abundant clone one base away, this may be a read error. The chain is built from TRBV10-2 and TRBJ2-3; possible D gene TRBD2, 7 bases. Germline CDR1 is WSHSY and CDR2 is SAAADI. V lost 10 bases and J lost 3, with 26 bases in between. The CDR3 has 17 amino acids. The DNA of the CDR3 is TGCGCCAACAGGGAACCGCGCGGCGGGAGTAGGACAGATACGCAGTATTTT. This translates into CANREPRGGSRTDTQYF.

This clonotype was counted many times. The V gene is TRBV4-3, the J gene TRBJ1-2, with no clear D. V shed 6 bases and J shed 4 bases, with 15 bases lying between them. The germline CDR1 and CDR2 sequences are LGHNA and YSLEER. The CDR3 contains 14 residues. CDR3 nucleotides: TGCGCCAGCAGTCCAAAAAGGGCAGTCTATGGCTACACCTTC. Its translation: CASSPKRAVYGYTF.

This clonotype was detected many times. This chain links TRBV27 with TRBJ2-5, with D unclear. V gave up 8 bases and J gave up 7 bases, with 14 bases separating them. The CDR3 has 12 residues. Germline V lookup: CDR1 MNHEY, CDR2 SMNVEV (reference sequence). CDR3 in DNA: TGTGCCAGCGAGTCATCAAAGCGGACCCAGTACTTC. This gives the protein CASESSKRTQYF.

A note on this clonotype: This may be a read error: a much more frequent sequence differs by one nucleotide. V and J are TRBV2 and TRBJ2-7; D is uncertain. Germline CDR1 reads SNHLY; CDR2 reads FYNNEI. The CDR3 is made up of 12 amino acids. The CDR3 here is CACSLRYGEQYF. The CDR3 region has the DNA TGTGCCTGCAGCCTACGATATGGGGAGCAGTACTTC.

This clonotype was seen repeatedly, ten times or more. The V and J genes are TRBV9 and TRBJ2-7, with TRBD1 identical over 7 bases. The CDR3 loop spans 14 amino acids. Unmatched junction bases numbered 3, after V lost 1 base and J lost 2 bases. The germline V gene encodes CDR1 SGDLS and CDR2 YYNGEE. This CDR3 is CASSVRDRPYEQYF. The CDR3 DNA reads TGTGCCAGCAGCGTACGGGACAGACCCTACGAGCAGTACTTC.

This clonotype appeared many times. V and J are TRBV24-1 and TRBJ2-7, with 11 bases that match TRBD1. Trimming at V came to 3 bases and at J to 3 bases, leaving 3 bases not matched to a gene. The V gene's germline CDR1 is KGHDR and CDR2 SFDVKD. This CDR3 has 15 amino acids. CDR3 region: CATSDPGTGGYEQYF. CDR3 DNA sequence: TGTGCCACCAGTGATCCCGGGACAGGGGGCTACGAGCAGTACTTC.

This clonotype was seen ten or more times. The V gene is TRBV7-6, the J gene TRBJ2-3, with D hard to call. CDR3 length: 15 amino acids. CDR1 is SGHVS, CDR2 FNYEAQ, per germline. V shed 3 bases and J shed 2 bases, with 12 bases lying between them. The CDR3 DNA reads as TGTGCCAGCAGCTTTCAACCAGCCTCCACAGATACGCAGTATTTT. Translation: CASSFQPASTDTQYF.

This clonotype was recorded many times. The V gene is TRBV28, the J gene TRBJ1-2; 9 bases are shared with TRBD1. Germline CDR1 and CDR2: MDHEN and SYDVKM. V lost 6 bases and J lost 2; bases outside the gene matches: 7. CDR3 length equals 15 residues. As DNA, the CDR3 is TGTGCCAGCAGCTTGGACAGGGGCAGAAACTATGGCTACACCTTC. Its translation is CASSLDRGRNYGYTF.

This clonotype has more than one count but fewer than ten. The chain couples TRBV4-1 to TRBJ2-1; D gene unclear. The CDR3 has 13 amino acids. Between the trimmed V and J ends, which lost 3 bases and 5 bases, there was a span of 8 bases. The germline V gene has CDR1 MGHRA and CDR2 YSYEKL. CDR3 coding DNA: TGCGCCAGCAGCCACCCAGGCCACAATGAGCAGTTCTTC. This codes for CASSHPGHNEQFF.

In its sample, this clonotype was seen many times. This chain uses TRBV15 with TRBJ2-2; either TRBD1 or TRBD2 may fit D (5 bases each). This CDR3 contains 16 residues. Germline-derived CDR1 and CDR2 are LNHNV and YYDKDF (reference sequence). Trimming cost V 0 bases and J 9 bases, with 17 bases left between them. CDR3 nucleotides: TGTGCCACCAGCAGAGACCGGCCCCCCGGGACCAGGGAGCTGTTTTTT. Protein product: CATSRDRPPGTRELFF. Combining the CDR3 with reference TRBV15 and TRBJ2-2 gives the whole variable domain DAMVIQNPRYQVTQFGKPVTLSCSQTLNHNVMYWYQQKSSQAPKLLFHYYDKDFNNEADTPDNFQSRRPNTSFCFLDIRSPGLGDTAMYLCATSRDRPPGTRELFFGEGSRLTVL.

The sample holds many counts of this clonotype. The chain uses TRBV2 and TRBJ2-1, with no clear D. Germline CDR1 SNHLY, CDR2 FYNNEI. With 8 bases removed from V and 5 bases from J, the gap between germline ends came to 13 bases. The CDR3 has 13 amino acids. The CDR3 coding sequence is TGTGCCAGCGCTTCTAGTTCCCACAATGAGCAGTTCTTC. Translation: CASASSSHNEQFF.

This clonotype occurred many times. V usage is TRBV28 and J usage is TRBJ2-7; no clear D. Germline CDR1 MDHEN, CDR2 SYDVKM. Trimming shortened V by 4 bases and J by 7 bases, and 11 bases separated the two germline ends. The length of the CDR3 is 12 residues. This CDR3 reads CASSSSTREQYF. In DNA form, the CDR3 reads TGTGCCAGCAGTTCCTCTACGCGGGAGCAGTACTTC.

Ten or more counts support this clonotype. V is TRBV6-5 and J is TRBJ2-7, with 7 bases that match TRBD2. Trimming cost V 2 bases and J 6 bases; bases outside gene matches: 13. CDR3 length equals 16 residues. Looked up from germline, CDR1 is MNHEY and CDR2 is SVGAGI. Here the CDR3 DNA reads TGTGCCAGCAGTTACGGGGCTAGCGGTGCCGGAGGCGAGCAGTACTTC. This gives the protein CASSYGASGAGGEQYF.

For this clonotype: The junction and the germline gene differ at one end; a read error may be behind it. The CDR3 DNA follows: TGTGCCAGCAGCTCGGAGTATGACTACACCTTC. It translates to CASSSEYDYTF. V usage is TRBV7-2 and J usage is TRBJ1-2; D gene unclear. Germline V gene lookup returns CDR1 SGHTA and CDR2 FQGNSA. This CDR3 is built from 11 residues.

The sample holds a few counts of this clonotype. The gene calls are TRBV6-1 and TRBJ2-3; TRBD2 agrees at 7 bases. The CDR3 runs 16 residues. The ends lost 9 bases at V and 1 base at J; junction bases unmatched: 13. In germline, CDR1 is MNHNS, CDR2 SASEGT. The CDR3 sequence: CASSSAGAWGTDTQYF. CDR3 in DNA: TGTGCCAGTTCATCCGCGGGAGCGTGGGGCACAGATACGCAGTATTTT.

This clonotype was seen repeatedly, ten times or more. The chain uses TRBV27 and TRBJ1-2; D perhaps matches TRBD1 (6 bases). V lost 1 base and J lost 6, with 9 bases in between. This CDR3 comprises 13 residues. Per the germline V gene, CDR1 is MNHEY and CDR2 is SMNVEV (reference sequence). The CDR3 sequence is CASSLLEGDGYTF. The CDR3 region has the DNA TGTGCCAGCAGTTTATTGGAGGGGGATGGCTACACCTTC.

This clonotype came up many times. The chain uses TRBV19 and TRBJ2-7, with no clear D. Germline V gene sequence: CDR1 LNHDA, CDR2 SQIVND (reference sequence). The CDR3 contains 14 residues. V lost 0 bases to trimming and J lost 0 bases, with 6 bases between them. DNA of the CDR3: TGTGCCAGTAGTATAGACGGAGCCTCCTACGAGCAGTACTTC. It is translated as CASSIDGASYEQYF.

The chain carries TRBV29-1 and TRBJ2-7; TRBD2 might be the D (5 bases). The CDR3 loop spans 13 amino acids. Trimming stripped 4 bases from V and 1 base from J, with 11 bases between. Germline V gene lookup returns CDR1 SQVTM and CDR2 ANQGSEA. Here the CDR3 reads CSVGTGISYEQYF. CDR3 nucleotides: TGCAGCGTTGGGACCGGGATTTCCTACGAGCAGTACTTC.

This clonotype has ten or more counts. The V call is TRBV12-3 or TRBV12-4, the J call TRBJ2-5, with D perhaps TRBD2 (5 bases). The CDR3 spans 14 residues. In DNA, the CDR3 is TGTGCAAGCGGCGAAGGGTCCCCTCAAGAGACCCAGTACTTC. Its protein is CASGEGSPQETQYF.